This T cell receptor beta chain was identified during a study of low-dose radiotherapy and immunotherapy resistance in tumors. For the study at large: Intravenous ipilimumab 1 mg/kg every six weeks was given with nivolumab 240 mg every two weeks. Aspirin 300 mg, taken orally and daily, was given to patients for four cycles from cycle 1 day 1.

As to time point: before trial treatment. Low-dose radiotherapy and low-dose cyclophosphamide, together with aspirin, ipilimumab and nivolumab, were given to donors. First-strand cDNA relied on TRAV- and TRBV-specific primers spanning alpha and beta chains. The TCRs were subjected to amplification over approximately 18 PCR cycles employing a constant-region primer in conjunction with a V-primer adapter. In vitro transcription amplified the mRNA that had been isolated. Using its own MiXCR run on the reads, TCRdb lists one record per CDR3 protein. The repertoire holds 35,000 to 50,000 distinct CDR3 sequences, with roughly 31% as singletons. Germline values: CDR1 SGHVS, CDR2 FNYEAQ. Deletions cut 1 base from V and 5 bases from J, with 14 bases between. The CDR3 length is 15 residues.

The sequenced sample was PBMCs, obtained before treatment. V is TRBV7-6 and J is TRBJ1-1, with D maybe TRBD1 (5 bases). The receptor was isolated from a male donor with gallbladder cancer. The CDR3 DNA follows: TGTGCCAGCAGCTTAGTGGGGCGGGGGGTAACTGAAGCTTTCTTT. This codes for CASSLVGRGVTEAFF.